These 23 T cell receptor beta chains share one sample of origin, sequenced in a study of blood T cell repertoires in COVID-19. The data were produced by immunoSEQ multiplex PCR, yet TCRdb's version contains in-frame clones alone and is incomplete. This table holds about 50,000 clones, about nine tenths found once. Sequenced sample: peripheral blood. These receptors came from a human donor in a cohort sampled during active COVID-19.

Written as DNA, the CDR3 is TGTGCCAGCAGTTCGAGGTTTAGGGGGACACGTACTGAAGCTTTCTTT. This codes for CASSSRFRGTRTEAFF. V and J are TRBV27 and TRBJ1-1; perhaps TRBD1 as D (6 bases). V shed 4 bases and J shed 5 bases, with 20 bases lying between them. This CDR3 is built from 16 residues. Germline CDR1 MNHEY, CDR2 SMNVEV (reference sequence).

The V gene is TRBV5-1, the J gene TRBJ2-1; TRBD2 matches at 8 bases. CDR1 is SGHRS, CDR2 YFSETQ, per germline. The CDR3 totals 15 residues. V gave up 7 bases and J gave up 8 bases; unmatched junction bases: 14. The CDR3 nucleotides are TGCGCCAGCCGTATACCGGGGGGGCTTGGGGATGAGCAGTTCTTC. This encodes CASRIPGGLGDEQFF.

The chain is built from TRBV29-1 and TRBJ1-2; 9 bases match TRBD1. The germline V gene has CDR1 SQVTM and CDR2 ANQGSEA. V lost 6 bases and J lost 1; bases outside the gene matches: 6. The CDR3 runs to 14 residues. CDR3 protein: CSVDWTGDNYGYTF. The CDR3 bases are TGCAGCGTCGACTGGACAGGGGATAACTATGGCTACACCTTC.

V and J are TRBV3-1 (or the pseudogene TRBV3-2) and TRBJ2-7, with D perhaps TRBD2 (5 bases). V was clipped by 1 base and J by 5 bases, with 15 bases between them. There are 15 residues in the CDR3. Looked up from germline, CDR1 is LGHDT and CDR2 is YNNKEL (reference sequence). The CDR3 is CASSQVRSGIHEQYF. CDR3 bases: TGTGCCAGCAGCCAAGTCCGGTCGGGAATTCACGAGCAGTACTTC.

The rearrangement links TRBV28 to TRBJ2-7; D unclear. V was trimmed by 2 bases and J by 2 bases, leaving 10 bases between them. The germline CDR1 and CDR2 sequences are MDHEN and SYDVKM. The CDR3 has 14 residues. The CDR3 protein is CASSLVAGAYEQYF. The CDR3 bases are TGTGCCAGCAGTTTAGTCGCCGGAGCCTACGAGCAGTACTTC.

This clone is a singleton in its sample. The chain uses TRBV6-5 and TRBJ2-2, with unresolved D. Trimming took 5 bases from V and 2 from J, leaving 3 bases between them. The germline V gene has CDR1 MNHEY and CDR2 SVGAGI. This CDR3 spans 12 amino acids. Here the CDR3 reads CASSPNTGELFF. CDR3 in DNA: TGTGCCAGCAGTCCAAACACCGGGGAGCTGTTTTTT.

This chain links TRBV27 with TRBJ2-7; a possible D gene is TRBD1 (6 bases). The CDR3 consists of 13 residues. The germline V gene has CDR1 MNHEY and CDR2 SMNVEV (reference sequence). V dropped 2 bases and J dropped 4 bases, with 9 bases sitting between them. The CDR3 loop is CASSLTGKYEQYF. The CDR3 bases are TGTGCCAGCAGTTTAACAGGGAAGTACGAGCAGTACTTC.

The gene calls are TRBV29-1 and TRBJ1-2; D is uncertain. The CDR3 extends over 17 amino acids. Trimming removed 0 bases from V and 3 bases from J, with 20 bases in between. The germline V gene has CDR1 SQVTM and CDR2 ANQGSEA. The CDR3 reads CSVEDRRVSESDYGYTF. The CDR3 DNA sequence: TGCAGCGTTGAAGATAGGAGGGTTTCGGAATCGGACTATGGCTACACCTTC.

This chain connects TRBV19 to TRBJ2-1, with D possibly matching TRBD1 (5 bases). The CDR3 totals 15 residues. V dropped 7 bases and J dropped 4 bases, with 17 bases sitting between them. Germline values: CDR1 LNHDA, CDR2 SQIVND (reference sequence). Here the CDR3 DNA reads TGTGCCAGTACCATAAGTATGGGGCCATACAATGAGCAGTTCTTC. It specifies CASTISMGPYNEQFF.

The V gene is TRBV5-1, the J gene TRBJ1-1; the D gene is possibly TRBD1 (5 bases). CDR1 and CDR2 (germline): SGHRS, YFSETQ. This CDR3 is 14 amino acids long. The V and J ends lost 6 bases and 3 bases respectively, with 15 bases between them. CDR3 region: CASTDGAVDTEAFF. The CDR3 DNA reads as TGCGCCAGCACCGATGGGGCTGTCGACACTGAAGCTTTCTTT.

The chain employs TRBV19 and TRBJ2-5; 11 bases are a match to TRBD1. The CDR3 runs 15 residues. V shed 1 base and J 5 bases; nucleotides not matched to a gene: 3. Per germline, CDR1 LNHDA and CDR2 SQIVND (reference sequence). CDR3 bases: TGTGCCAGTAGTATAGGGACAGGGGGCTTGGAGACCCAGTACTTC. Protein sequence: CASSIGTGGLETQYF.

The genes are TRBV2 and TRBJ1-4, with D possibly matching TRBD1 (6 bases). CDR3 length: 14 residues. Germline V gene sequence: CDR1 SNHLY, CDR2 FYNNEI. The V gene lost 6 bases and the J gene lost 7 bases, with 15 bases spanning the gap. The CDR3 reads CASRFLGGIEKLFF. The DNA of the CDR3 is TGTGCCAGCAGGTTTTTAGGGGGAATTGAAAAACTGTTTTTT. Filled out from reference TRBV2 and TRBJ1-4, the complete variable domain reads EPEVTQTPSHQVTQMGQEVILRCVPISNHLYFYWYRQILGQKVEFLVSFYNNEISEKSEIFDDQFSVERPDGSNFTLKIRSTKLEDSAMYFCASRFLGGIEKLFFGSGTQLSVL.

V gene TRBV9 combines with J gene TRBJ1-1; TRBD1 agrees at 8 bases. J lost 1 base, V lost 3 bases, and 14 bases had no gene match. The germline V gene encodes CDR1 SGDLS and CDR2 YYNGEE. CDR3 length: 18 amino acids. The CDR3 here is CASSEYTGQDLSNTEAFF. For the CDR3, the DNA is TGTGCCAGCAGCGAATATACGGGACAGGACTTATCGAACACTGAAGCTTTCTTT.

The chain joins TRBV2 to TRBJ1-1; the D gene is possibly TRBD1 (5 bases). This CDR3 has 15 amino acids. The V end lost 7 bases, the J end lost 1 base, and 16 bases lay between the germline ends. Per the germline V gene, CDR1 is SNHLY and CDR2 is FYNNEI. In DNA form, the CDR3 reads TGTGCCAGCAAAATGGAGGGAAGGGGGAACACTGAAGCTTTCTTT. Residues: CASKMEGRGNTEAFF.

The chain links TRBV7-2 to TRBJ1-5; TRBD1 might be the D (5 bases). Germline CDR1 and CDR2: SGHTA and FQGNSA. V lost 5 bases to trimming and J lost 0 bases, with 11 bases between them. This CDR3 contains 15 residues. The CDR3 is CASSPGVVSNQPQHF. The CDR3 DNA is TGTGCCAGCAGCCCGGGGGTGGTTAGCAATCAGCCCCAGCATTTT.

The chain recombines TRBV6-5 with TRBJ2-5, with a weak D call TRBD1 (7 bases). The CDR3 length is 13 residues. Germline-derived CDR1 and CDR2 are MNHEY and SVGAGI. V was trimmed by 4 bases and J by 7 bases, leaving 13 bases between them. The CDR3 DNA reads TGTGCCAGCAGTTTGGGGCAGGGGGGGACCCAGTACTTC. Its translation is CASSLGQGGTQYF.

The CDR3 reads CASSPRRGVDTQYF. The CDR3 DNA is TGTGCCAGCAGTCCTCGGCGCGGGGTCGATACGCAGTATTTT. The gene calls are TRBV2 and TRBJ2-3; maybe TRBD2 (6 bases). V lost 5 bases to trimming and J lost 6 bases, with 15 bases between them. Looked up from germline, CDR1 is SNHLY and CDR2 is FYNNEI. The CDR3 runs 14 residues. Full variable domain (outside the CDR3, taken from reference TRBV2 and TRBJ2-3): EPEVTQTPSHQVTQMGQEVILRCVPISNHLYFYWYRQILGQKVEFLVSFYNNEISEKSEIFDDQFSVERPDGSNFTLKIRSTKLEDSAMYFCASSPRRGVDTQYFGPGTRLTVL.

V and J are TRBV19 and TRBJ2-3; a possible D gene is TRBD1 (6 bases). Germline V gene data show CDR1 as LNHDA and CDR2 as SQIVND (reference sequence). V dropped 4 bases and J dropped 4 bases, with 12 bases sitting between them. The CDR3 is 14 residues long. CDR3 nucleotides: TGTGCCAGTAGTAGCCAGGGGTGGGCAGATACGCAGTATTTT. Amino acid sequence: CASSSQGWADTQYF.

V gene TRBV30 combines with J gene TRBJ2-1, with 7 bases aligning to TRBD2. The CDR3 runs 14 residues. Trimming took 3 bases from V and 0 from J; bases not matched to a gene: 2. Germline lookup yields CDR1 GTSNPN and CDR2 SVGIG (reference sequence). The CDR3 loop is CAWSLADSYNEQFF. CDR3 DNA sequence: TGTGCCTGGAGCCTAGCGGACTCCTACAATGAGCAGTTCTTC.

V gene TRBV15 combines with J gene TRBJ2-7; D ambiguous. The CDR3 has 13 residues. Germline V lookup: CDR1 LNHNV, CDR2 YYDKDF (reference sequence). Trimming took 0 bases from V and 2 from J, leaving 5 bases between them. CDR3 DNA: TGTGCCACCAGCAGAGAAAACACCTACGAGCAGTACTTC. Its translation: CATSRENTYEQYF. The whole variable domain, remainder taken from reference TRBV15 and TRBJ2-7, is DAMVIQNPRYQVTQFGKPVTLSCSQTLNHNVMYWYQQKSSQAPKLLFHYYDKDFNNEADTPDNFQSRRPNTSFCFLDIRSPGLGDTAMYLCATSRENTYEQYFGPGTRLTVT.

V and J are TRBV13 and TRBJ1-1, with D possibly being TRBD1 (5 bases). V lost 5 bases to trimming and J lost 0 bases, with 13 bases between them. The CDR3 extends over 15 amino acids. Germline lookup yields CDR1 PRHDT and CDR2 FYEKMQ (reference sequence). The CDR3 sequence: CASSRLRDLNTEAFF. The CDR3 DNA reads TGTGCCAGCAGCCGATTGCGGGACCTGAACACTGAAGCTTTCTTT.

V usage is TRBV28 and J usage is TRBJ2-7, with TRBD1 matching 7 bases. This CDR3 spans 14 amino acids. Trimming removed 4 bases from V and 2 bases from J; junction bases left unmatched: 5. Germline-derived CDR1 and CDR2 are MDHEN and SYDVKM. The CDR3 is CASSSAGTAYEQYF. The CDR3 DNA reads as TGTGCCAGCAGTTCAGCCGGGACAGCCTACGAGCAGTACTTC.

V is TRBV30 and J is TRBJ2-1; D gene unclear. Trimming cost V 0 bases and J 1 base, with 10 bases left between them. CDR1 and CDR2 (germline): GTSNPN, SVGIG (reference sequence). The CDR3 extends over 15 amino acids. CDR3 in amino acids: CAWSVYGYSYNEQFF. CDR3 in DNA: TGTGCCTGGAGTGTCTACGGGTATTCCTACAATGAGCAGTTCTTC.